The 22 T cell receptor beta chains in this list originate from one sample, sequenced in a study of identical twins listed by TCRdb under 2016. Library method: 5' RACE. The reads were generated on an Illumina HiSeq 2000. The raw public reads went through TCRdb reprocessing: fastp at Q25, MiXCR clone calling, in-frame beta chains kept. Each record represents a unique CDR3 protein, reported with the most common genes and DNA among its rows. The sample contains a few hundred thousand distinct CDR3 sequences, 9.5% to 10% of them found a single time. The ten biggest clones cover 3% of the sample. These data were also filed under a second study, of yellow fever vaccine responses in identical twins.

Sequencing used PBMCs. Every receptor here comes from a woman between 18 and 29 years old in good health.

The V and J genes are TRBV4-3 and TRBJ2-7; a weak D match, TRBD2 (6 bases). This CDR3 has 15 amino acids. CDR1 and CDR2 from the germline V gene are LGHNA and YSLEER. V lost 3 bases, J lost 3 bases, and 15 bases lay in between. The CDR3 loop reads CASSQLLASVYEQYF. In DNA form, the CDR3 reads TGCGCCAGCAGCCAGCTTCTGGCTAGCGTCTACGAGCAGTACTTC.

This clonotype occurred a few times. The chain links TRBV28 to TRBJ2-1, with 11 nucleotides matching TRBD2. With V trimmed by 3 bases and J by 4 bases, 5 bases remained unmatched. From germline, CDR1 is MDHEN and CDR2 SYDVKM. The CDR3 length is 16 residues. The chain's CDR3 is CASSLLAGGDYNEQFF. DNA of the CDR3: TGTGCCAGCAGTTTGCTAGCGGGGGGCGATTACAATGAGCAGTTCTTC.

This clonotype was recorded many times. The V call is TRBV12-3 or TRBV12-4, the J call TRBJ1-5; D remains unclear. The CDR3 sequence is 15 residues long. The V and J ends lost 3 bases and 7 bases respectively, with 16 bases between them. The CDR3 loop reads CASSFDPLGHQPQHF. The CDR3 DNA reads TGTGCCAGCAGTTTTGACCCCCTGGGCCACCAGCCCCAGCATTTT.

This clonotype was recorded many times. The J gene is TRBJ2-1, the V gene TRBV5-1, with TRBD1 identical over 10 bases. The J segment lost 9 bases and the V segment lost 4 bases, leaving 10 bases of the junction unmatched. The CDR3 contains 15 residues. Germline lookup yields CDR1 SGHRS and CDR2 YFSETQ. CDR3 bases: TGCGCCAGCAGCCCGGGGACAGGGGTACTGGGTGAGCAGTTCTTC. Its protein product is CASSPGTGVLGEQFF.

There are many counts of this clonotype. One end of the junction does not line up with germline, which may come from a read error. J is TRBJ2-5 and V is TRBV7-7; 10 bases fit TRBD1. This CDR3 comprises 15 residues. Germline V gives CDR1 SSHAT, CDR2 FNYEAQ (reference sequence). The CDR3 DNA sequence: TGTGCTAGCAGCTCTACCGGGACAGGGGAAGAGACCCAGTACTTC. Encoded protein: CASSSTGTGEETQYF.

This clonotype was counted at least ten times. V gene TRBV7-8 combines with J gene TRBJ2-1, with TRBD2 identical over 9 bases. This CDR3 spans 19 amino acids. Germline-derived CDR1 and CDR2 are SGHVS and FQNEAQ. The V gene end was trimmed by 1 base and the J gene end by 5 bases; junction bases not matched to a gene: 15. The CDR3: CASSLVSASGVRGDNEQFF. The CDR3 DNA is TGTGCCAGCAGCTTAGTTTCGGCTAGCGGGGTCAGGGGGGACAATGAGCAGTTCTTC. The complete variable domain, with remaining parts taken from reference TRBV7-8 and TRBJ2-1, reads GAGVSQSPRYKVAKRGQDVALRCDPISGHVSLFWYQQALGQGPEFLTYFQNEAQLDKSGLPSDRFFAERPEGSVSTLKIQRTQQEDSAVYLCASSLVSASGVRGDNEQFFGPGTRLTVL.

In nucleotides, the CDR3 is TGTGCCAGCAGCTCCGGGACAGGGGATGCCTACGAGCAGTACTTC. It yields the protein CASSSGTGDAYEQYF. The gene calls are TRBV7-9 and TRBJ2-7, with 10 bases identical to TRBD1. Germline CDR1 reads SEHNR; CDR2 reads FQNEAQ (reference sequence). The ends lost 4 bases at V and 2 bases at J; junction bases unmatched: 5. This CDR3 comprises 15 residues.

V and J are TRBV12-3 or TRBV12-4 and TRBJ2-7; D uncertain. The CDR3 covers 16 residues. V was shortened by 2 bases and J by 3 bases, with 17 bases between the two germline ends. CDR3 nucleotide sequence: TGTGCCAGCAGTTTATGGCCGACCGAAGATCTCTACGAGCAGTACTTC. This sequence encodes CASSLWPTEDLYEQYF.

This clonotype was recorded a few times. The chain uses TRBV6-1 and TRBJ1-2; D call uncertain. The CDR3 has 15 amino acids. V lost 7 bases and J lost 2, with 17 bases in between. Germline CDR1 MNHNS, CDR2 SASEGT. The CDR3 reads CASTRGPRGNYGYTF. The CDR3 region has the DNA TGTGCCAGCACCCGAGGGCCCCGGGGAAACTATGGCTACACCTTC.

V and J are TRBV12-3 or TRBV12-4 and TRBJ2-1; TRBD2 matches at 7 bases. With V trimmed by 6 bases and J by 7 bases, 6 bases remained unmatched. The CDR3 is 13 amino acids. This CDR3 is CASRLPGGNEQFF. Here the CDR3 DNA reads TGTGCCAGCAGACTTCCGGGGGGTAATGAGCAGTTCTTC.

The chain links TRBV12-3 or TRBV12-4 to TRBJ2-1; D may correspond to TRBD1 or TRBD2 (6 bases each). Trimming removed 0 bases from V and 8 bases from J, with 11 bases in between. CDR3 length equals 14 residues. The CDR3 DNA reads TGTGCCAGCAGTTTAGCGGGGGGCCGGGATGAGCAGTTCTTC. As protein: CASSLAGGRDEQFF.

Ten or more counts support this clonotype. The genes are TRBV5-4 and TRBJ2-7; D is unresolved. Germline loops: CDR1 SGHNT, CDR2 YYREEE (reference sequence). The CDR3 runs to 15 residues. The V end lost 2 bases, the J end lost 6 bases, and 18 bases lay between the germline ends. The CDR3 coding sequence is TGTGCCAGCAGCTTCTCCGGGTTTAAAGGTCTCGAGCAGTACTTC. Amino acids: CASSFSGFKGLEQYF.

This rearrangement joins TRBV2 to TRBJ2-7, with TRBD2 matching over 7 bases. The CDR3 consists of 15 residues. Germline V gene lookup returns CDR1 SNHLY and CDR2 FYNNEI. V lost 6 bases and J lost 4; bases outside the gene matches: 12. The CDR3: CASRGTSGVIYEQYF. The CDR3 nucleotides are TGTGCCAGCAGGGGAACCAGCGGGGTTATTTACGAGCAGTACTTC.

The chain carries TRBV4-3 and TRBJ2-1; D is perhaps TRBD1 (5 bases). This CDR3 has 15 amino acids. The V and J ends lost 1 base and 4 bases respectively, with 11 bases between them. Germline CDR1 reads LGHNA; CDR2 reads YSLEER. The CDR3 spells CASSQGRTSYNEQFF. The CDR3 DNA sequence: TGCGCCAGCAGCCAAGGCAGGACATCATACAATGAGCAGTTCTTC.

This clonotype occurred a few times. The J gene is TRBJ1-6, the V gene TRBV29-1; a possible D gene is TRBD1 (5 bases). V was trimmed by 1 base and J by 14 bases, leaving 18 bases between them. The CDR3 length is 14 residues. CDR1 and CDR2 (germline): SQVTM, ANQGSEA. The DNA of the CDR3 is TGCAGCGTTGAAGTACCCGGGACCCCTTCGGCCCTCCACTTT. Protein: CSVEVPGTPSALHF.

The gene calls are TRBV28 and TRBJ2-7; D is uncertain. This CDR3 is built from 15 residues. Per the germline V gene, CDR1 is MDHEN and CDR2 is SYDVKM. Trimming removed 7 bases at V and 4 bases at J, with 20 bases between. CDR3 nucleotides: TGTGCCAGCACCTCAGTAGCCAAGGGTTCGTACGAGCAGTACTTC. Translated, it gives CASTSVAKGSYEQYF.

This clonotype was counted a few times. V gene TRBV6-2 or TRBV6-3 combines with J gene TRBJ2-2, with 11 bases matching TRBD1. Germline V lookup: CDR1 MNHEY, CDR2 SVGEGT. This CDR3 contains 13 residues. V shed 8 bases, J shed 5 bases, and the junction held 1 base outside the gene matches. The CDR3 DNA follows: TGTGCCAGCCGGGACAGGGGGACCGGGGAGCTGTTTTTT. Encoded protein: CASRDRGTGELFF.

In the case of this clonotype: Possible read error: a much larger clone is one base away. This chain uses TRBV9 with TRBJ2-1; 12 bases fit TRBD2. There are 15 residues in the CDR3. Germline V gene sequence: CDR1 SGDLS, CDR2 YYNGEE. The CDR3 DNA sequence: TGTGCCAGCAGCCGGACTAGCGGGGTGTACAATGAGCAGATCTTC. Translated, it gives CASSRTSGVYNEQIF.

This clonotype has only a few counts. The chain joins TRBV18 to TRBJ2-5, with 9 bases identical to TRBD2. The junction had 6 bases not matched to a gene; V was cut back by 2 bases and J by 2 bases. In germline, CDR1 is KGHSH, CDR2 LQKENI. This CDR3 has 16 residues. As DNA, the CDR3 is TGTGCCAGCTCACCATTGACTAGCGGAGGTCAAGAGACCCAGTACTTC. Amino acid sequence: CASSPLTSGGQETQYF.

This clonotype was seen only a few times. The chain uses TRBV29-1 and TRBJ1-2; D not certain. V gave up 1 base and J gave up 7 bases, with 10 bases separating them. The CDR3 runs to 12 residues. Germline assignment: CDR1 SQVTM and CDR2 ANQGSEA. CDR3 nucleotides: TGCAGCGTTGAAGGGCCAGGCAGTGGCTACACCTTC. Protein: CSVEGPGSGYTF.

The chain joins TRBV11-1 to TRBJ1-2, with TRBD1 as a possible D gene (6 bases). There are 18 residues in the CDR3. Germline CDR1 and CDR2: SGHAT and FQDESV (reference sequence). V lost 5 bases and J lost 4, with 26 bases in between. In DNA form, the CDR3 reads TGTGCCAGCAGCCGATCCGGGACAAGGGGGAGAGTCGCCTATGGCTACACCTTC. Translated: CASSRSGTRGRVAYGYTF.

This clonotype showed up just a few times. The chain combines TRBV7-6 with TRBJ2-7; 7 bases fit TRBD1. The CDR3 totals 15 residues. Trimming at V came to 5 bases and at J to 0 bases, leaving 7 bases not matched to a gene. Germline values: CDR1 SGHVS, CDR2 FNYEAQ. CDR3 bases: TGTGCCAGCAGCCCCCAACAGGGGAGCTCCTACGAGCAGTACTTC. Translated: CASSPQQGSSYEQYF.